What follows are 23 T cell receptor beta chains derived from one specimen sequenced in a study of blood T cell repertoires in COVID-19. Method: immunoSEQ multiplex PCR; TCRdb's copy keeps in-frame clones and lacks some. This sample yields approximately 150,000 clones, of which more than 90% are seen a single time; roughly a sixth belongs to the top ten. Source material: peripheral blood. The receptors shown here come from a man aged 55-75 years with active or convalescent COVID-19.

This clone has just one count. V is TRBV6-6 and J is TRBJ2-3; D is undetermined. V dropped 4 bases and J dropped 9 bases, with 11 bases sitting between them. The CDR3 has 12 amino acids. The V gene's germline CDR1 is MNHNY and CDR2 SVGAGI (reference sequence). The CDR3 reads CASSSGLVTQYF. For the CDR3, the DNA is TGTGCCAGCAGTTCTGGCCTAGTAACGCAGTATTTT.

V gene TRBV3-1 (or the pseudogene TRBV3-2) combines with J gene TRBJ2-5; 16 positions match TRBD2. The J segment lost 5 bases and the V segment lost 5 bases, leaving 8 bases of the junction unmatched. The CDR3 covers 17 residues. In germline, CDR1 is LGHDT, CDR2 YNNKEL (reference sequence). The CDR3 protein is CASSSGTSGGALETQYF. CDR3 DNA sequence: TGTGCCAGCAGCTCAGGGACTAGCGGGGGGGCCCTGGAGACCCAGTACTTC.

This chain connects TRBV10-3 to TRBJ2-7, with TRBD1 matching over 7 bases. The V gene end was trimmed by 6 bases and the J gene end by 0 bases; junction bases not matched to a gene: 5. The CDR3 is 14 amino acids. Germline CDR1 is ENHRY and CDR2 is SYGVKD. CDR3 amino acids: CAIRKTGSSYEQYF. The CDR3 DNA is TGTGCCATCAGGAAGACAGGGAGCTCCTACGAGCAGTACTTC.

V and J are TRBV6-1 and TRBJ1-1; 7 bases fit TRBD1. CDR1 and CDR2 from the germline V gene are MNHNS and SASEGT. This CDR3 contains 16 residues. J was trimmed by 3 bases and V by 2 bases; bases with no gene match: 9. CDR3 residues: CASSESFGQGDTEAFF. CDR3 DNA sequence: TGTGCCAGCAGTGAATCCTTTGGGCAGGGGGACACTGAAGCTTTCTTT.

The V and J genes are TRBV7-9 and TRBJ2-7, with 9 bases aligning to TRBD2. The V gene's germline CDR1 is SEHNR and CDR2 FQNEAQ (reference sequence). Unmatched junction bases numbered 11, after V lost 5 bases and J lost 3 bases. CDR3 length equals 16 residues. The CDR3 sequence is CASSPTSSGNVYEQYF. In DNA, the CDR3 is TGTGCCAGCAGCCCCACTTCTAGCGGGAACGTCTACGAGCAGTACTTC. Combining the CDR3 with reference TRBV7-9 and TRBJ2-7 gives the whole variable domain DTGVSQNPRHKITKRGQNVTFRCDPISEHNRLYWYRQTLGQGPEFLTYFQNEAQLEKSRLLSDRFSAERPKGSFSTLEIQRTEQGDSAMYLCASSPTSSGNVYEQYFGPGTRLTVT.

The V and J genes are TRBV3-1 (or the pseudogene TRBV3-2) and TRBJ1-2; weak D call: TRBD1 (6 bases). V lost 0 bases to trimming and J lost 4 bases, with 12 bases between them. The CDR3 runs 15 residues. In germline, CDR1 is LGHDT, CDR2 YNNKEL (reference sequence). CDR3 sequence (DNA): TGTGCCAGCAGCCAAGAGGACAGTCCCTCCTATGGCTACACCTTC. Its translation: CASSQEDSPSYGYTF.

The chain combines TRBV5-1 with TRBJ2-7; possible D gene TRBD1, 6 bases. The CDR3 runs 14 residues. Trimming left V 5 bases short and J 7 bases short, with 19 bases between. Germline loops: CDR1 SGHRS, CDR2 YFSETQ. CDR3: CASRERDTAWEQYF. The CDR3 DNA is TGCGCCAGCAGAGAGAGGGACACCGCTTGGGAGCAGTACTTC.

The J gene is TRBJ2-7, the V gene TRBV5-4, with TRBD2 matching over 10 bases. This CDR3 is 15 amino acids long. In germline, CDR1 is SGHNT, CDR2 YYREEE (reference sequence). J was trimmed by 3 bases and V by 4 bases; bases with no gene match: 7. The CDR3 region is CASSGGLAGVYEQYF. The CDR3 nucleotides read TGTGCCAGCAGCGGTGGGCTAGCGGGAGTCTACGAGCAGTACTTC.

This clone was counted a few times. The rearrangement joins TRBV4-2 to TRBJ1-1, with a tentative D call TRBD1 (5 bases). The ends were cut back, 0 bases at V and 0 bases at J, with 14 bases in the middle. CDR3 length: 17 residues. The germline V gene encodes CDR1 LGHNA and CDR2 YNFKEQ. Here the CDR3 reads CASSQELGGTMNTEAFF. Written as DNA, the CDR3 is TGTGCCAGCAGCCAAGAATTAGGAGGGACTATGAACACTGAAGCTTTCTTT.

This sequence joins TRBV5-1 and TRBJ1-2; D gene uncertain. The ends were cut back, 7 bases at V and 4 bases at J, with 11 bases in the middle. The length of the CDR3 is 12 residues. Germline values: CDR1 SGHRS, CDR2 YFSETQ. DNA of the CDR3: TGCGCCAGCTCAGACAACCTCTATGGCTACACCTTC. This sequence encodes CASSDNLYGYTF.

The chain joins TRBV7-9 to TRBJ2-6; the D gene is possibly TRBD2 (5 bases). V was cut by 2 bases and J by 0 bases, with 11 bases left in between. Germline V gene sequence: CDR1 SEHNR, CDR2 FQNEAQ (reference sequence). The CDR3 is made up of 17 amino acids. CDR3 residues: CASSLTTGYSGANVLTF. The CDR3 nucleotides read TGTGCCAGCAGCTTAACGACGGGGTACTCTGGGGCCAACGTCCTGACTTTC.

This chain connects TRBV4-2 to TRBJ2-1, with 7 bases that match TRBD1. The V and J ends lost 2 bases and 3 bases, in that order; junction bases with no gene match: 7. The germline V gene has CDR1 LGHNA and CDR2 YNFKEQ. The CDR3 consists of 16 residues. The CDR3 DNA sequence: TGTGCCAGCAGCCAACCCGGGACAGCAGACTACAATGAGCAGTTCTTC. The encoded protein is CASSQPGTADYNEQFF.

The chain uses TRBV7-9 and TRBJ1-2; D might be TRBD1 (6 bases). Germline V lookup: CDR1 SEHNR, CDR2 FQNEAQ (reference sequence). The V end lost 5 bases, the J end lost 4 bases, and 17 bases lay between the germline ends. The CDR3 loop spans 15 amino acids. The chain's CDR3 is CASSTTGPRFYGYTF. The CDR3 nucleotides read TGTGCCAGCAGCACTACAGGGCCGCGCTTCTATGGCTACACCTTC.

The CDR3 DNA sequence: TGCGCCAGCAGCTCTACAGACTCGGGGAGCGGGGAGCTGTTTTTT. It translates to CASSSTDSGSGELFF. The rearrangement links TRBV5-1 to TRBJ2-2; D is possibly TRBD2 (5 bases). The V gene lost 3 bases and the J gene lost 7 bases, with 16 bases spanning the gap. The CDR3 length is 15 residues. Germline CDR1 and CDR2: SGHRS and YFSETQ. The full variable domain, in which reference TRBV5-1 and TRBJ2-2 provide the parts outside the CDR3, is KAGVTQTPRYLIKTRGQQVTLSCSPISGHRSVSWYQQTPGQGLQFLFEYFSETQRNKGNFPGRFSGRQFSNSRSEMNVSTLELGDSALYLCASSSTDSGSGELFFGEGSRLTVL.

This chain links TRBV11-2 with TRBJ2-1; the D gene is possibly TRBD2 (6 bases). CDR1 SGHAT and CDR2 FQNNGV come from the germline V gene. There are 14 residues in the CDR3. V gave up 5 bases and J gave up 3 bases, with 11 bases separating them. The CDR3 DNA sequence: TGTGCCAGCAGCCGGCTGGGACTCTACAATGAGCAGTTCTTC. Protein product: CASSRLGLYNEQFF.

The chain recombines TRBV10-3 with TRBJ2-5; D possibly corresponds to TRBD2 (6 bases). The V gene's germline CDR1 is ENHRY and CDR2 SYGVKD. V gave up 6 bases and J gave up 3 bases, with 17 bases separating them. This CDR3 is built from 15 residues. The CDR3 DNA sequence: TGTGCCATCAGGCCCAATAGCCGGGGGAAAGAGACCCAGTACTTC. It translates to CAIRPNSRGKETQYF.

The chain joins TRBV7-9 to TRBJ2-5, with D perhaps TRBD1 (5 bases). CDR1 SEHNR and CDR2 FQNEAQ come from the germline V gene (reference sequence). This CDR3 is 16 amino acids long. Trimming left V 5 bases short and J 1 base short, with 17 bases between. In DNA, the CDR3 is TGTGCCAGCAGCCCACGATATAAGGGGTCCCAAGAGACCCAGTACTTC. Translating gives CASSPRYKGSQETQYF.

The chain carries TRBV3-1 (or the pseudogene TRBV3-2) and TRBJ2-7, with 8 bases identical to TRBD1. CDR1 and CDR2 (germline): LGHDT, YNNKEL (reference sequence). The V gene end was trimmed by 4 bases and the J gene end by 2 bases; junction bases not matched to a gene: 4. The CDR3 loop spans 14 amino acids. The CDR3 loop reads CASSLVQGAYEQYF. The CDR3 nucleotides read TGTGCCAGCAGCCTCGTACAGGGGGCCTACGAGCAGTACTTC.

The chain couples TRBV6-5 to TRBJ1-2; 7 bases line up with TRBD1. In germline, CDR1 is MNHEY, CDR2 SVGAGI. V gave up 2 bases and J gave up 8 bases; unmatched junction bases: 5. The CDR3 consists of 13 residues. The CDR3 protein is CASSYTDREGYTF. The CDR3 DNA is TGTGCCAGCAGTTACACCGACAGGGAAGGCTACACCTTC.

This clone was recorded only once. The chain employs TRBV5-6 and TRBJ2-3; 7 bases match TRBD2. The germline gives CDR1 SGHDT, CDR2 YYEEEE. V shed 4 bases, J shed 5 bases, and the junction held 7 bases outside the gene matches. The CDR3 has 14 amino acids. The CDR3 coding sequence is TGTGCCAGCAGCCCCGGGGAGGGTATAGATACGCAGTATTTT. Translated: CASSPGEGIDTQYF.

This chain uses TRBV9 with TRBJ2-7; D possibly corresponds to TRBD1 (6 bases). Between the trimmed V and J ends, which lost 1 base and 2 bases, there was a span of 10 bases. Germline V lookup: CDR1 SGDLS, CDR2 YYNGEE. The CDR3 length is 14 residues. CDR3 DNA: TGTGCCAGCAGCGTAACAGGGTACCCCTACGAGCAGTACTTC. It is translated as CASSVTGYPYEQYF.

V and J are TRBV3-1 (or the pseudogene TRBV3-2) and TRBJ2-3, with 14 bases that match TRBD2. Looked up from germline, CDR1 is LGHDT and CDR2 is YNNKEL (reference sequence). V gave up 4 bases and J gave up 4 bases; unmatched junction bases: 7. The CDR3 covers 17 residues. The CDR3, as DNA: TGTGCCAGCAGCCCACGACTAGCGGGGGGGCGTCCAGATACGCAGTATTTT. This sequence encodes CASSPRLAGGRPDTQYF.

The chain links TRBV6-5 to TRBJ1-1; 8 bases match TRBD1. This CDR3 spans 14 amino acids. Germline CDR1 is MNHEY and CDR2 is SVGAGI. Germline trimming cut 6 bases from V and 5 bases from J; bases unmatched to any gene: 8. The DNA for the CDR3 is TGTGCCAGCAGCCAGGGGGCGCGTGGAACTGAAGCTTTCTTT. This sequence encodes CASSQGARGTEAFF.